The rows below give T cell receptor beta chains drawn from one sample of a study of blood T cell repertoires in COVID-19. Using immunoSEQ multiplex PCR, the repertoire was profiled, and TCRdb retains in-frame clones only, with some absent. The profile shows about 210,000 clones, 65% to 85% of them singletons. The sequencing input was peripheral blood. The receptors derive from a woman in her 50s with acute or convalescent COVID-19. Each CDR3 is given without its conserved first and last residue. The order of the fields is V gene, CDR3 protein.

v_call: TRBV6-5; cdr3_aa: ATGLQGGRQY
v_call: TRBV6-2/TRBV6-3; cdr3_aa: ASSYSGGLRNTIY
v_call: TRBV5-1; cdr3_aa: ASRQAPNSGANVLT
v_call: TRBV5-1; cdr3_aa: ASRTGSTDTQY
v_call: TRBV5-1; cdr3_aa: ASSLGEVTTDTQY
v_call: TRBV27; cdr3_aa: ASSLRGSDYGYT
v_call: TRBV27; cdr3_aa: ASSSGPGGGVYEQY
v_call: TRBV5-1; cdr3_aa: ASSLREDPSTDTQY
v_call: TRBV10-3; cdr3_aa: AISQGAVTEAF
v_call: TRBV2; cdr3_aa: ASRGQENTGELF
v_call: TRBV2; cdr3_aa: ASSKREGTDTQY
v_call: TRBV5-1; cdr3_aa: ASSPLVLTDMNTEAF
v_call: TRBV2; cdr3_aa: ASSDNRGLRAEAF
v_call: TRBV6-6; cdr3_aa: ASYTGGISGNTIY
v_call: TRBV18; cdr3_aa: ASLITDTQY
v_call: TRBV20-1; cdr3_aa: SASIQGSNQPQH
v_call: TRBV5-6; cdr3_aa: ASSSLLAYGYT
v_call: TRBV29-1; cdr3_aa: SVARGEMNTEAF
v_call: TRBV7-3; cdr3_aa: ASSITSGVNEQF
v_call: TRBV30; cdr3_aa: AWSTGTSGSQY
v_call: TRBV6-1; cdr3_aa: ASSVGVTGGGEKLF
v_call: TRBV3-1/TRBV3-2; cdr3_aa: ASSQVPSGSNTGELF
v_call: TRBV7-8; cdr3_aa: ASSYGGRSYEQY
v_call: TRBV9; cdr3_aa: ASSVVGRGNTEAF
v_call: TRBV9; cdr3_aa: ASSVGRATDTQY
v_call: TRBV19; cdr3_aa: ASSPRLAGGSETQY
v_call: TRBV5-1; cdr3_aa: ASSPPGTSGYNEQF
v_call: TRBV24-1; cdr3_aa: ATSDPTSGGYEQY
v_call: TRBV5-4; cdr3_aa: ASSLGDRGLNEQF
v_call: TRBV7-9; cdr3_aa: ASRTRGTGGADTEAF
v_call: TRBV4-1; cdr3_aa: ASSQDGEGGGNQPQH
v_call: TRBV15; cdr3_aa: ATRLAGVYNEQF
v_call: TRBV29-1; cdr3_aa: SALNYRDEDTQY
v_call: TRBV5-1; cdr3_aa: ASSLGLAGGNTDTQY
v_call: TRBV5-1; cdr3_aa: ASSQGLAQETQY
v_call: TRBV3-1/TRBV3-2; cdr3_aa: ASSQVTGKVNEQF
v_call: TRBV12-2; cdr3_aa: ASRLVGGSYEQY
v_call: TRBV18; cdr3_aa: ASSRGQAMNTEAF
v_call: TRBV13; cdr3_aa: ASSLLRDSEQF
v_call: TRBV6-5; cdr3_aa: ASSYSTGDYEQY
v_call: TRBV30; cdr3_aa: AWSPGQGAAQH
v_call: TRBV18; cdr3_aa: ASSEGAWYNEQF
v_call: TRBV10-3; cdr3_aa: AISDPGQFPGETQY
v_call: TRBV6-5; cdr3_aa: ASSFPGQGVDEQF
v_call: TRBV6-5; cdr3_aa: ASSPGEETQY